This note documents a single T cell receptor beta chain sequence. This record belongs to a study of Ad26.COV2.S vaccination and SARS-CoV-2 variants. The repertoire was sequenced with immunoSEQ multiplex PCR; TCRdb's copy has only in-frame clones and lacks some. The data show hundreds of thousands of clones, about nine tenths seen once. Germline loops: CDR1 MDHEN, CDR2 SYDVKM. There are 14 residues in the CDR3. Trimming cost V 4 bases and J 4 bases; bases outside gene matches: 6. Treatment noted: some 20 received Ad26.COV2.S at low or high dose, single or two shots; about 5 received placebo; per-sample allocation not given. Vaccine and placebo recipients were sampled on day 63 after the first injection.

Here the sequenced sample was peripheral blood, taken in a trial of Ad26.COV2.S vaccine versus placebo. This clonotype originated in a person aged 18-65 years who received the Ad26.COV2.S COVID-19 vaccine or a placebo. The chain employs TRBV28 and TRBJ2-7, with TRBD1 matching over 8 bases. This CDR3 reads CASSSRQGRYEQYF. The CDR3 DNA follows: TGTGCCAGCAGTTCGAGACAGGGGAGGTACGAGCAGTACTTC.